The next 23 T cell receptor beta chains were all read from a single sample in a study of Ad26.COV2.S vaccination and SARS-CoV-2 variants. TCRdb keeps only in-frame clones here, not all; method: immunoSEQ multiplex PCR. Among about 480,000 clones listed, around nine tenths were seen once. Treatment indicated: about 20 received Ad26.COV2.S at low or high dose, single or two shots; roughly 5 received placebo; per-sample allocation not given. Collection of samples fell on day 63 after the first vaccine or placebo injection. The source material was peripheral blood, sampled in a trial of Ad26.COV2.S vaccine versus placebo. The receptors shown here come from a person between 18 and 65 years old who received the Ad26.COV2.S COVID-19 vaccine or a placebo.

This chain connects TRBV6-4 to TRBJ1-3; no definite D call. Germline values: CDR1 MRHNA, CDR2 SNTAGT. There are 15 residues in the CDR3. V dropped 5 bases and J dropped 2 bases, with 13 bases sitting between them. CDR3 loop: CASSPSGSPGNTIYF. For the CDR3, the DNA is TGTGCCAGCAGTCCCTCAGGAAGCCCTGGAAACACCATATATTTT.

J is TRBJ2-1 and V is TRBV5-6; D remains ambiguous. The CDR3 has 13 amino acids. The V gene lost 4 bases and the J gene lost 3 bases, with 8 bases spanning the gap. Germline CDR1 and CDR2: SGHDT and YYEEEE. CDR3 DNA sequence: TGTGCCAGCAGCACCGGACGCTACAATGAGCAGTTCTTC. Translated: CASSTGRYNEQFF.

This CDR3 reads CASSLFSGSVQETQYF. In DNA, the CDR3 is TGTGCCAGCAGTTTGTTCTCCGGGAGCGTACAAGAGACCCAGTACTTC. The chain employs TRBV28 and TRBJ2-5; D might be TRBD2 (6 bases). Germline-derived CDR1 and CDR2 are MDHEN and SYDVKM. The CDR3 contains 16 residues. V was clipped by 3 bases and J by 2 bases, with 16 bases between them.

The chain couples TRBV25-1 to TRBJ1-2; D not certain. Trimming stripped 3 bases from V and 8 bases from J, with 16 bases between. CDR1 MGHDK and CDR2 SYGVNS come from the germline V gene. The CDR3 covers 14 residues. The CDR3 spells CASSDPRNLGGYTF. CDR3 in DNA: TGTGCCAGCAGTGACCCCCGTAACCTTGGGGGCTACACCTTC.

J is TRBJ2-5 and V is TRBV30; maybe TRBD2 (5 bases). The CDR3 has 14 amino acids. Trimming left V 0 bases short and J 6 bases short, with 14 bases between. The germline V gene encodes CDR1 GTSNPN and CDR2 SVGIG (reference sequence). CDR3 sequence reads: CAWSVRGFWKTQYF. DNA of the CDR3: TGTGCCTGGAGTGTACGAGGGTTTTGGAAGACCCAGTACTTC.

V usage is TRBV28 and J usage is TRBJ2-5; a weak D match, TRBD2 (5 bases). The length of the CDR3 is 16 residues. Germline CDR1 reads MDHEN; CDR2 reads SYDVKM. V lost 3 bases and J 1 base, leaving 15 bases between the germline ends. For the CDR3, the DNA is TGTGCCAGCAGTTTTTTTGGGAGCGCCATCCAAGAGACCCAGTACTTC. It encodes CASSFFGSAIQETQYF.

The genes are TRBV9 and TRBJ1-5, with D uncertain. Germline-derived CDR1 and CDR2 are SGDLS and YYNGEE. The V end lost 0 bases, the J end lost 1 base, and 11 bases lay between the germline ends. The CDR3 sequence is 16 residues long. CDR3 in amino acids: CASSVDPGGSNQPQHF. CDR3 sequence (DNA): TGTGCCAGCAGCGTAGACCCGGGAGGAAGCAATCAGCCCCAGCATTTT.

As to this clone: Other nucleotide sequences in the sample specify the same CDR3. The chain is built from TRBV7-9 and TRBJ2-7, with D perhaps given as TRBD1 or TRBD2 (5 bases each). The CDR3 contains 11 residues. The ends were cut back, 7 bases at V and 5 bases at J, with 9 bases in the middle. The germline V gene encodes CDR1 SEHNR and CDR2 FQNEAQ (reference sequence). The CDR3 nucleotides read TGTGCCAGCACCTTGGGGGACGAGCAGTACTTC. Its translation: CASTLGDEQYF.

This chain links TRBV30 with TRBJ1-1; 8 nucleotides line up with TRBD1. This CDR3 has 14 residues. Trimming at V came to 1 base and at J to 5 bases, leaving 6 bases not matched to a gene. Germline lookup yields CDR1 GTSNPN and CDR2 SVGIG (reference sequence). The chain's CDR3 is CAWSGLQGGTEAFF. The CDR3 DNA sequence: TGTGCCTGGAGTGGGCTACAGGGGGGGACTGAAGCTTTCTTT.

The chain is built from TRBV5-5 and TRBJ2-1, with TRBD2 identical over 7 bases. The ends lost 4 bases at V and 8 bases at J; junction bases unmatched: 12. Germline V gene lookup returns CDR1 SGHKS and CDR2 YYEKEE (reference sequence). The CDR3 is made up of 15 amino acids. The CDR3 DNA reads as TGTGCCAGCAGCCCCAGTGGCGGGAGTTTTGATGAGCAGTTCTTC. Encoded protein: CASSPSGGSFDEQFF. Drawing the rest from reference TRBV5-5 and TRBJ2-1, the complete variable domain is DAGVTQSPTHLIKTRGQQVTLRCSPISGHKSVSWYQQVLGQGPQFIFQYYEKEERGRGNFPDRFSARQFPNYSSELNVNALLLGDSALYLCASSPSGGSFDEQFFGPGTRLTVL.

The chain has TRBV7-2 and TRBJ2-3, with 15 bases identical to TRBD2. Germline CDR1 reads SGHTA; CDR2 reads FQGNSA. V lost 7 bases to trimming and J lost 1 base; unmatched junction nucleotides: 12. This CDR3 has 19 amino acids. The CDR3 sequence: CASTLWTSGRAGRTDTQYF. CDR3 nucleotide sequence: TGTGCCAGCACCCTGTGGACTAGCGGGAGGGCCGGACGCACAGATACGCAGTATTTT.

V usage is TRBV7-9 and J usage is TRBJ2-3; D is perhaps TRBD2 (6 bases). The CDR3 contains 15 residues. Trimming left V 3 bases short and J 5 bases short, with 15 bases between. From germline, CDR1 is SEHNR and CDR2 FQNEAQ (reference sequence). The CDR3 reads CASSFRAGTGDTQYF. The DNA for the CDR3 is TGTGCCAGCAGCTTTAGGGCGGGGACGGGAGATACGCAGTATTTT.

The chain joins TRBV20-1 to TRBJ2-2; D ambiguous. Trimming left V 6 bases short and J 2 bases short, with 4 bases between. Germline V gene sequence: CDR1 DFQATT, CDR2 SNEGSKA (reference sequence). This CDR3 is 11 amino acids long. Here the CDR3 reads CSAYNTGELFF. The DNA of the CDR3 is TGCAGTGCCTATAACACCGGGGAGCTGTTTTTT.

As regards this clone: The sample holds other DNA sequences that translate to the same CDR3. This CDR3 reads CASSSSGTNYGYTF. The CDR3 DNA sequence: TGTGCCAGCAGTTCCTCCGGGACAAACTATGGCTACACCTTC. The V call is TRBV6-2 or TRBV6-3, the J call TRBJ1-2; D perhaps matches TRBD1 (6 bases). Germline V CDR1 and CDR2: MNHEY, SVGEGT. The CDR3 is 14 residues long. V lost 4 bases, J lost 2 bases, and 11 bases lay in between.

This chain links TRBV19 with TRBJ2-7, with 7 positions matching TRBD1. Trimming removed 4 bases from V and 1 base from J; junction bases left unmatched: 1. Germline V gene sequence: CDR1 LNHDA, CDR2 SQIVND (reference sequence). The CDR3 has 13 residues. The CDR3 coding sequence is TGTGCCAGTAGTAGGGACAGATCCTACGAGCAGTACTTC. As protein: CASSRDRSYEQYF.

This clone was seen a handful of times. This chain connects TRBV7-9 to TRBJ2-7, with TRBD1 matching over 7 bases. CDR1 and CDR2 from the germline V gene are SEHNR and FQNEAQ (reference sequence). This CDR3 comprises 19 residues. Losses at the gene ends were 3 bases for V and 2 bases for J; bases not matched to a gene: 19. The CDR3 spells CASSFKATPKTGRTYEQYF. The CDR3 bases are TGTGCCAGCAGCTTCAAGGCAACCCCCAAGACAGGGAGAACCTACGAGCAGTACTTC.

The chain combines TRBV28 with TRBJ1-2; D is unresolved. Germline CDR1 and CDR2: MDHEN and SYDVKM. There are 11 residues in the CDR3. The V and J ends lost 11 bases and 5 bases respectively, with 12 bases between them. CDR3 residues: CASNSAYGYTF. CDR3 nucleotides: TGTGCCTCAAACTCCGCATATGGCTACACCTTC.

This rearrangement joins TRBV25-1 to TRBJ1-2; D is perhaps TRBD1 (6 bases). V shed 1 base and J shed 8 bases, with 14 bases lying between them. The CDR3 runs 14 residues. The V gene's germline CDR1 is MGHDK and CDR2 SYGVNS. CDR3 nucleotide sequence: TGTGCCAGCAGTGAATTTCCAGGGGCGGGGGGCTACACCTTC. It is translated as CASSEFPGAGGYTF.

The chain is built from TRBV28 and TRBJ1-1; D may be TRBD1 (6 bases). The CDR3 has 14 amino acids. From germline, CDR1 is MDHEN and CDR2 SYDVKM. Trimming cost V 6 bases and J 7 bases, with 18 bases left between them. CDR3 protein: CASSPDRQRGEAFF. CDR3 nucleotides: TGTGCCAGCAGCCCCGACAGGCAAAGAGGTGAAGCTTTCTTT.

The chain carries TRBV6-6 and TRBJ2-7, with D possibly matching TRBD2 (5 bases). CDR3 length: 14 residues. Germline V gene data show CDR1 as MNHNY and CDR2 as SVGAGI (reference sequence). Trimming shortened V by 4 bases and J by 2 bases, and 12 bases separated the two germline ends. The CDR3 loop is CASSSTSVPYEQYF. Here the CDR3 DNA reads TGTGCCAGCAGTTCAACTAGTGTCCCCTACGAGCAGTACTTC.

In DNA, the CDR3 is TGTGCCAGCAGCGTAGCGCTAAATGAGCAGTTCTTC. Amino acids: CASSVALNEQFF. The chain is built from TRBV9 and TRBJ2-1; D is unresolved. The CDR3 has 12 amino acids. The V end lost 0 bases, the J end lost 7 bases, and 5 bases lay between the germline ends. CDR1 is SGDLS, CDR2 YYNGEE, per germline.

This rearrangement joins TRBV29-1 to TRBJ2-5; the match to TRBD2 covers 7 bases. The CDR3 contains 14 residues. Germline V CDR1 and CDR2: SQVTM, ANQGSEA. The J segment lost 2 bases and the V segment lost 4 bases, leaving 7 bases of the junction unmatched. The CDR3 region has the DNA TGCAGCGTTGGGGCGGGAGAAACGCAAGAGACCCAGTACTTC. It yields the protein CSVGAGETQETQYF.

This clone appeared a single time. Other DNA sequences of this sample code for an identical CDR3. The chain is built from TRBV7-2 and TRBJ1-2; D gene unclear. Germline V lookup: CDR1 SGHTA, CDR2 FQGNSA. The CDR3 is 11 residues long. V lost 1 base and J lost 7, with 4 bases in between. The CDR3 nucleotides are TGTGCCAGCAGCTTAGGGGGTGGCTACACCTTC. This encodes CASSLGGGYTF.